These 27 T cell receptor beta chains were sequenced from one sample in a study of technical replicates of blood from a few donors. Assay: immunoSEQ multiplex PCR; the TCRdb copy retains only in-frame clones and omits some. The sample lists 87,000 or so clones, 95% occurring once. Sequencing used T cells isolated from PBMCs. These receptors were taken from a human donor in good health.

The chain couples TRBV27 to TRBJ1-1; TRBD1 is a possible D gene (6 bases). Germline assignment: CDR1 MNHEY and CDR2 SMNVEV (reference sequence). The CDR3 runs 15 residues. The V end was cut by 2 bases, the J end by 1 base, with 11 bases between. CDR3 protein: CASSLDGGSNTEAFF. CDR3 in DNA: TGTGCCAGCAGTTTAGATGGGGGCTCGAACACTGAAGCTTTCTTT.

The J gene is TRBJ2-7, the V gene TRBV30; a weak D match, TRBD2 (5 bases). The CDR3 sequence is 14 residues long. CDR1 is GTSNPN and CDR2 is SVGIG in the germline V gene (reference sequence). V was clipped by 3 bases and J by 0 bases, with 12 bases between them. CDR3 sequence: CAWSGDFSSYEQYF. The CDR3 region has the DNA TGTGCCTGGAGCGGGGATTTCAGCTCCTACGAGCAGTACTTC.

The V gene is TRBV2, the J gene TRBJ2-5, with D maybe TRBD2 (9 bases). The CDR3 runs 17 residues. Trimming removed 7 bases at V and 4 bases at J, with 25 bases between. Per the germline V gene, CDR1 is SNHLY and CDR2 is FYNNEI. CDR3 region: CASTDRFRGRGGETQYF. In nucleotides, the CDR3 is TGTGCCAGCACCGACCGATTCAGGGGGCGGGGGGGAGAGACCCAGTACTTC.

This clone showed up just once. The chain uses TRBV30 and TRBJ1-1; the match to TRBD1 covers 9 bases. V lost 3 bases and J lost 4; bases outside the gene matches: 9. The CDR3 runs 15 residues. CDR1 is GTSNPN, CDR2 SVGIG, per germline (reference sequence). CDR3 sequence: CAWSHDRGSGTEAFF. CDR3 nucleotides: TGTGCCTGGAGCCACGACAGGGGGTCTGGCACTGAAGCTTTCTTT.

The chain couples TRBV11-2 to TRBJ2-1, with 9 bases matching TRBD2. The V segment lost 1 base and the J segment 7 bases; nucleotides outside the gene matches: 5. CDR1 SGHAT and CDR2 FQNNGV come from the germline V gene. The CDR3 is made up of 15 amino acids. The CDR3 region has the DNA TGTGCCAGCAGCTTAGGCCTAGCGGGAATAAATGAGCAGTTCTTC. This gives the protein CASSLGLAGINEQFF. Full variable domain (missing parts from reference TRBV11-2 and TRBJ2-1): EAGVAQSPRYKIIEKRQSVAFWCNPISGHATLYWYQQILGQGPKLLIQFQNNGVVDDSQLPKDRFSAERLKGVDSTLKIQPAKLEDSAVYLCASSLGLAGINEQFFGPGTRLTVL.

The chain recombines TRBV5-4 with TRBJ2-1; D is possibly TRBD2 (5 bases). CDR3 size: 12 residues. Between the trimmed V and J ends, which lost 3 bases and 8 bases, there was a span of 9 bases. Germline CDR1 SGHNT, CDR2 YYREEE (reference sequence). The CDR3 sequence is CASSWELDEQFF. As DNA, the CDR3 is TGTGCCAGCAGCTGGGAACTAGATGAGCAGTTCTTC.

This clone was recorded once. The J gene is TRBJ2-1, the V gene TRBV6-5; 8 bases align to TRBD2. Germline V gene lookup returns CDR1 MNHEY and CDR2 SVGAGI. Germline trimming cut 6 bases from V and 4 bases from J; bases unmatched to any gene: 5. There are 14 residues in the CDR3. In DNA form, the CDR3 reads TGTGCCAGCAGCAGAGCGGGGGTATACAATGAGCAGTTCTTC. Translating it yields CASSRAGVYNEQFF.

Here the CDR3 reads CASSSGTGGLYSNQPQHF. CDR3 sequence (DNA): TGTGCCAGCAGCTCCGGGACAGGGGGACTTTATAGCAATCAGCCCCAGCATTTT. This chain uses TRBV7-2 with TRBJ1-5; TRBD1 matches at 11 bases. CDR3 size: 18 residues. Trimming removed 4 bases from V and 0 bases from J; junction bases left unmatched: 8. Per germline, CDR1 SGHTA and CDR2 FQGNSA.

J is TRBJ2-3 and V is TRBV11-2; 10 bases match TRBD2. The CDR3 totals 18 residues. Trimming removed 5 bases from V and 3 bases from J; junction bases left unmatched: 14. Per germline, CDR1 SGHAT and CDR2 FQNNGV. The CDR3 DNA is TGTGCCAGCAGCCCCGGAAGATTAGCGGGAGGTATAACAGATACGCAGTATTTT. This sequence encodes CASSPGRLAGGITDTQYF.

V gene TRBV7-3 combines with J gene TRBJ2-2; possibly TRBD1 for D (5 bases). Trimming left V 1 base short and J 6 bases short, with 9 bases between. This CDR3 region has 14 residues. Germline loops: CDR1 SGHTA, CDR2 FQGTGA. The CDR3 region is CASSLNAGPGELFF. The CDR3 DNA sequence: TGTGCCAGCAGCTTAAATGCAGGGCCCGGGGAGCTGTTTTTT.

In this sample, this clone turned up once. The chain employs TRBV28 and TRBJ1-1, with 11 bases aligning to TRBD1. The CDR3 loop spans 15 amino acids. With V trimmed by 4 bases and J by 2 bases, 3 bases remained unmatched. Germline CDR1 MDHEN, CDR2 SYDVKM. The CDR3 spells CASSWDRGSNTEAFF. In DNA, the CDR3 is TGTGCCAGCAGTTGGGACAGGGGGAGTAACACTGAAGCTTTCTTT.

This chain joins TRBV7-2 and TRBJ2-3; possible D gene TRBD2, 7 bases. V lost 1 base, J lost 0 bases, and 11 bases lay in between. Germline-derived CDR1 and CDR2 are SGHTA and FQGNSA. The CDR3 is 16 residues long. CDR3 protein: CASSLVAGASTDTQYF. CDR3 in DNA: TGTGCCAGCAGCTTAGTCGCGGGGGCCAGCACAGATACGCAGTATTTT.

The chain carries TRBV27 and TRBJ2-7, with 8 bases matching TRBD2. Germline CDR1 MNHEY, CDR2 SMNVEV (reference sequence). This CDR3 spans 15 amino acids. After removal of 5 bases from V and 1 base from J, the junction contained 7 bases not matched to a gene. In DNA, the CDR3 is TGTGCCAGCAGTCCGAGCGGGAGCCGTTCCTACGAGCAGTACTTC. It codes for CASSPSGSRSYEQYF.

The chain recombines TRBV6-5 with TRBJ2-5; 12 nucleotides agree with TRBD2. Trimming cost V 6 bases and J 9 bases; bases outside gene matches: 11. Germline CDR1 MNHEY, CDR2 SVGAGI. The CDR3 extends over 15 amino acids. Written as DNA, the CDR3 is TGTGCCAGCAGCCCTACTACTAGCGGGGGGACCCCCCAGTACTTC. Translation gives CASSPTTSGGTPQYF.

CDR3 in amino acids: CASSANRGRDGYTF. CDR3 DNA: TGTGCCAGCAGCGCTAACAGGGGAAGGGATGGCTACACCTTC. V is TRBV9 and J is TRBJ1-2; 7 nucleotides agree with TRBD1. Looked up from germline, CDR1 is SGDLS and CDR2 is YYNGEE. This CDR3 spans 14 amino acids. V lost 3 bases to trimming and J lost 6 bases; unmatched junction nucleotides: 8. Filled out from reference TRBV9 and TRBJ1-2, the complete variable domain reads DSGVTQTPKHLITATGQRVTLRCSPRSGDLSVYWYQQSLDQGLQFLIQYYNGEERAKGNILERFSAQQFPDLHSELNLSSLELGDSALYFCASSANRGRDGYTFGSGTRLTVV.

The chain couples TRBV27 to TRBJ2-7; 9 bases align to TRBD1. The CDR3 contains 14 residues. The germline V gene has CDR1 MNHEY and CDR2 SMNVEV (reference sequence). V dropped 5 bases and J dropped 3; count of bases not matched to a gene: 5. The CDR3 protein is CASSLGQGYYEQYF. The DNA of the CDR3 is TGTGCCAGCAGTCTAGGACAGGGGTACTACGAGCAGTACTTC.

CDR3 coding DNA: TGTGCCAGCAGCCCCCAGGGACTAGCGGGAGTAGAGCAGTACTTC. Translating it yields CASSPQGLAGVEQYF. The V call is TRBV27, the J call TRBJ2-7; the match to TRBD2 covers 14 bases. The germline gives CDR1 MNHEY, CDR2 SMNVEV (reference sequence). V shed 6 bases and J 7 bases; nucleotides not matched to a gene: 8. The CDR3 length is 15 residues.

This chain connects TRBV5-4 to TRBJ1-1; tentative D call: TRBD1 (6 bases). This CDR3 is built from 14 residues. Trimming took off 5 bases at V and 6 bases at J, with 17 bases between the two ends. Germline CDR1 and CDR2: SGHNT and YYREEE (reference sequence). DNA for the CDR3: TGTGCCAGCAGGGGTGGACAGCAAATCGCTGAAGCTTTCTTT. Protein product: CASRGGQQIAEAFF.

The chain couples TRBV5-1 to TRBJ2-2, with TRBD2 identical over 10 bases. Germline V gene lookup returns CDR1 SGHRS and CDR2 YFSETQ. With 4 bases clipped from V and 5 bases from J, the junction kept 5 bases outside the gene matches. The CDR3 is 15 amino acids. CDR3 nucleotide sequence: TGCGCCAGCAGCCTCGGACTAGCGGATACCGGGGAGCTGTTTTTT. Translating it yields CASSLGLADTGELFF.

V and J are TRBV28 and TRBJ1-2, with 9 bases lining up with TRBD1. Trimming cost V 2 bases and J 1 base; bases outside gene matches: 2. This CDR3 has 15 residues. The germline CDR1 and CDR2 sequences are MDHEN and SYDVKM. CDR3 region: CASSLGDRVNYGYTF. The CDR3 nucleotides read TGTGCCAGCAGTTTAGGGGACAGGGTTAACTATGGCTACACCTTC.

The CDR3 region is CAITAGLASTDTQYF. In DNA, the CDR3 is TGTGCCATCACCGCCGGACTAGCGAGTACAGATACGCAGTATTTT. The chain couples TRBV10-3 to TRBJ2-3; 9 nucleotides align to TRBD2. The V and J ends lost 7 bases and 3 bases, in that order; junction bases with no gene match: 8. The CDR3 extends over 15 amino acids. CDR1 and CDR2 (germline): ENHRY, SYGVKD.

The chain has TRBV25-1 and TRBJ1-1; no reliable D call. Trimming removed 3 bases from V and 7 bases from J, with 12 bases in between. This CDR3 comprises 13 residues. Per germline, CDR1 MGHDK and CDR2 SYGVNS. The CDR3 loop reads CASSDMAAVEAFF. The CDR3, as DNA: TGTGCCAGCAGTGATATGGCGGCCGTTGAAGCTTTCTTT.

V is TRBV5-4 and J is TRBJ2-1; D call uncertain. V lost 2 bases, J lost 8 bases, and 8 bases lay in between. The germline V gene has CDR1 SGHNT and CDR2 YYREEE (reference sequence). The CDR3 has 12 residues. The CDR3 bases are TGTGCCAGCAGCTTCACCCGGGATGAGCAGTTCTTC. Amino acids: CASSFTRDEQFF.

This chain links TRBV19 with TRBJ2-1; TRBD2 aligns across 9 bases. V was clipped by 3 bases and J by 6 bases; unmatched bases: 9. This CDR3 comprises 16 residues. In germline, CDR1 is LNHDA, CDR2 SQIVND (reference sequence). For the CDR3, the DNA is TGTGCCAGTAGTATTCAATGGCGGGAGGGCGTCAATGAGCAGTTCTTC. Protein sequence: CASSIQWREGVNEQFF.

The chain is built from TRBV5-1 and TRBJ2-1, with 7 bases aligning to TRBD2. J was trimmed by 8 bases and V by 0 bases; bases with no gene match: 14. The CDR3 loop spans 17 amino acids. Germline V gene data show CDR1 as SGHRS and CDR2 as YFSETQ. CDR3 loop: CASSLGFGGGIGDEQFF. CDR3 nucleotide sequence: TGCGCCAGCAGCTTGGGGTTTGGGGGAGGGATCGGGGATGAGCAGTTCTTC.

This sequence joins TRBV7-9 and TRBJ2-1; 8 bases align to TRBD2. The CDR3 runs 15 residues. J lost 3 bases, V lost 2 bases, and 3 bases had no gene match. Germline loops: CDR1 SEHNR, CDR2 FQNEAQ (reference sequence). The CDR3: CASSLSGGIYNEQFF. In nucleotides, the CDR3 is TGTGCCAGCAGCTTAAGCGGGGGCATCTACAATGAGCAGTTCTTC.

J is TRBJ2-5 and V is TRBV10-1; a possible D gene is TRBD1 (5 bases). Trimming cost V 7 bases and J 3 bases, with 6 bases left between them. Germline CDR1 WNHNN, CDR2 SYGVQD (reference sequence). The CDR3 consists of 11 residues. The CDR3 DNA follows: TGCGCCAGCATAGGGGAAGAGACCCAGTACTTC. Translated: CASIGEETQYF.